Reported below is one T cell receptor beta chain. What it binds is not known. This entry is derived from a study of T cell responses to AZD1222 COVID-19 vaccine. The study, taken as a whole, reports: Clonal diversity may have been underestimated in mostly white British donors.

The table came from immunoSEQ multiplex PCR; TCRdb's copy has only in-frame clones and leaves some out. The sample gives approximately 130,000 clones, 91% of which show up once; about 5.3% is in the top ten. The CDR3 loop spans 14 amino acids. CDR1 and CDR2 from the germline V gene are MNHEY and SVGAGI. Trimming stripped 10 bases from V and 8 bases from J, with 23 bases between. This receptor was obtained from an adult in good health. Sequenced here: peripheral blood, sampled on day 0 of AZD1222 vaccination. The J gene is TRBJ1-2, the V gene TRBV6-5, with D perhaps matching TRBD1 (6 bases). CDR3 amino acids: CATFGQMKPSGYTF. CDR3 DNA sequence: TGTGCCACCTTCGGACAGATGAAGCCCTCGGGCTACACCTTC.